A single sample gave rise to the 27 T cell receptor beta chains below, sequenced in a study of blood T cells in healthy people across ages. Primed by a sample-barcoded 5' primer and a J-beta primer mix, a second PCR proceeded for roughly 6 to 12 cycles. TCRdb re-called the 5' RACE reads with MiXCR, one entry per CDR3 protein. Of roughly 1.9 million distinct CDR3 sequences in the sample, about 39% were seen once. The source material was blood. The receptors here all came from a human donor in good health.

This clonotype appeared a few times. This chain uses TRBV10-3 with TRBJ1-4; D unclear. The V end was cut by 6 bases, the J end by 8 bases, with 16 bases between. The CDR3 consists of 14 residues. Looked up from germline, CDR1 is ENHRY and CDR2 is SYGVKD. CDR3 residues: CAISQLATGEKLFF. CDR3 DNA sequence: TGTGCCATCAGCCAGCTTGCTACGGGAGAAAAACTGTTTTTT.

This clonotype was found a few times. The chain links TRBV28 to TRBJ2-7; 11 nucleotides match TRBD2. Trimming at V came to 3 bases and at J to 3 bases, leaving 16 bases not matched to a gene. CDR3 length: 19 residues. The V gene's germline CDR1 is MDHEN and CDR2 SYDVKM. The CDR3 is CASSFPGLAGPYNYYEQYF. CDR3 in DNA: TGTGCCAGCAGTTTTCCCGGACTAGCGGGTCCTTACAACTACTACGAGCAGTACTTC.

This chain joins TRBV6-5 and TRBJ2-1; 7 bases fit TRBD2. The CDR3 loop spans 16 amino acids. From germline, CDR1 is MNHEY and CDR2 SVGAGI. V gave up 2 bases and J gave up 0 bases; unmatched junction bases: 4. CDR3 region: CASSYTAGSSYNEQFF. DNA for the CDR3: TGTGCCAGCAGTTACACAGCGGGGAGCTCCTACAATGAGCAGTTCTTC.

In its sample, this clonotype was seen a few times. V gene TRBV5-1 combines with J gene TRBJ2-3; a possible D gene is TRBD1 (6 bases). Germline CDR1 SGHRS, CDR2 YFSETQ. This CDR3 spans 15 amino acids. The V end was cut by 4 bases, the J end by 2 bases, with 14 bases between. CDR3 DNA sequence: TGCGCCAGCAGCGTGATCCAGGGGCCCACAGATACGCAGTATTTT. Amino acid sequence: CASSVIQGPTDTQYF.

The chain employs TRBV10-3 and TRBJ2-1; possible D gene TRBD2, 5 bases. Looked up from germline, CDR1 is ENHRY and CDR2 is SYGVKD. The CDR3 extends over 12 amino acids. V was cut by 2 bases and J by 8 bases, with 7 bases left in between. This CDR3 is CAISEGGYEQFF. The CDR3 DNA is TGTGCCATCAGTGAGGGAGGCTATGAGCAGTTCTTC.

The chain carries TRBV15 and TRBJ1-1; no clear D gene. Trimming shortened V by 0 bases and J by 1 base, and 9 bases separated the two germline ends. The CDR3 is made up of 15 amino acids. The germline V gene has CDR1 LNHNV and CDR2 YYDKDF (reference sequence). The CDR3 nucleotides are TGTGCCACCAGCAGAGATCTGGTCCCGAACACTGAAGCTTTCTTT. It yields the protein CATSRDLVPNTEAFF.

The V and J genes are TRBV13 and TRBJ2-1; D unresolved. The germline gives CDR1 PRHDT, CDR2 FYEKMQ (reference sequence). V was trimmed by 2 bases and J by 6 bases, leaving 11 bases between them. This CDR3 region has 14 residues. The CDR3 nucleotides read TGTGCCAGCAGCTTACCTATAAGTAGCAATGAGCAGTTCTTC. This encodes CASSLPISSNEQFF. The full variable domain, in which reference TRBV13 and TRBJ2-1 provide the parts outside the CDR3, is AAGVIQSPRHLIKEKRETATLKCYPIPRHDTVYWYQQGPGQDPQFLISFYEKMQSDKGSIPDRFSAQQFSDYHSELNMSSLELGDSALYFCASSLPISSNEQFFGPGTRLTVL.

The chain uses TRBV5-6 and TRBJ2-1, with D perhaps given as TRBD1 or TRBD2 (5 bases each). Trimming took 5 bases from V and 0 from J, leaving 18 bases between them. The germline V gene encodes CDR1 SGHDT and CDR2 YYEEEE. CDR3 length: 17 amino acids. As DNA, the CDR3 is TGTGCCAGCAGGGGGGTCCCCGTTCTCGACTCCTACAATGAGCAGTTCTTC. It encodes CASRGVPVLDSYNEQFF.

This clonotype was seen a few times. The chain employs TRBV12-3 or TRBV12-4 and TRBJ2-1; D is possibly TRBD1 (6 bases). The CDR3 covers 15 residues. The V gene lost 6 bases and the J gene lost 1 base, with 13 bases spanning the gap. The CDR3 loop is CASRSDRSSYNEQFF. CDR3 coding DNA: TGTGCCAGCAGATCCGACAGGTCATCCTACAATGAGCAGTTCTTC.

The chain uses TRBV12-3 or TRBV12-4 and TRBJ1-1; D call uncertain. Trimming took 8 bases from V and 11 from J, leaving 12 bases between them. This CDR3 region has 10 residues. In DNA form, the CDR3 reads TGTGCCAGCTTATGGTTGGGGGCTTTCTTT. Amino acid sequence: CASLWLGAFF.

The genes are TRBV12-3 or TRBV12-4 and TRBJ2-5; D may correspond to TRBD1 or TRBD2 (6 bases each). The CDR3 consists of 14 residues. V lost 3 bases and J 5 bases, leaving 13 bases between the germline ends. Written as DNA, the CDR3 is TGTGCCAGCAGTTTTGATCAGGGGAGGGAGACCCAGTACTTC. Translating it yields CASSFDQGRETQYF.

In its sample, this clonotype was seen a few times. The chain combines TRBV20-1 with TRBJ2-7; a possible D gene is TRBD1 (6 bases). The CDR3 extends over 15 amino acids. V lost 0 bases and J lost 0, with 12 bases in between. Germline V gene data show CDR1 as DFQATT and CDR2 as SNEGSKA (reference sequence). Written as DNA, the CDR3 is TGCAGTGCTAGAGACGGGACAAGGAGCTCCTACGAGCAGTACTTC. Protein: CSARDGTRSSYEQYF.

The V and J genes are TRBV4-3 and TRBJ1-1; D remains unclear. Germline V gene sequence: CDR1 LGHNA, CDR2 YSLEER. CDR3 length: 16 residues. With 0 bases removed from V and 0 bases from J, the gap between germline ends came to 11 bases. This CDR3 reads CASSQEPEPMNTEAFF. The CDR3 DNA sequence: TGCGCCAGCAGCCAAGAACCAGAACCTATGAACACTGAAGCTTTCTTT.

On this clonotype: A read error may account for a junction end that differs from germline. The chain carries TRBV6-1 and TRBJ2-1; D perhaps matches TRBD1 (6 bases). The CDR3 runs to 17 residues. Germline loops: CDR1 MNHNS, CDR2 SASEGT. The CDR3 region has the DNA TGTGCCAGCAGTGAATATCTGGGGGCGAGCTCCTACAATGAGCAGGTCTTC. Translation gives CASSEYLGASSYNEQVF.

This clonotype came up a few times. This chain joins TRBV7-9 and TRBJ2-7, with 7 bases fitting TRBD1. Trimming removed 1 base from V and 9 bases from J; junction bases left unmatched: 18. The V gene's germline CDR1 is SEHNR and CDR2 FQNEAQ (reference sequence). The length of the CDR3 is 17 residues. The CDR3 region has the DNA TGTGCCAGCAGCTTAGACCGAAGACAGGGCGGAGGTTCGGGGCAGTACTTC. Translating it yields CASSLDRRQGGGSGQYF.

This rearrangement joins TRBV20-1 to TRBJ2-5; tentative D call: TRBD2 (6 bases). Trimming pared 4 bases from V and 4 bases from J, leaving 7 bases between. Germline CDR1 is DFQATT and CDR2 is SNEGSKA (reference sequence). The CDR3 runs 11 residues. In nucleotides, the CDR3 is TGCAGTGCTACCGGGGGAGAGACCCAGTACTTC. It translates to CSATGGETQYF.

This rearrangement joins TRBV25-1 to TRBJ2-7; maybe TRBD2 (5 bases). V shed 11 bases and J shed 5 bases, with 19 bases lying between them. This CDR3 is built from 13 residues. Germline V lookup: CDR1 MGHDK, CDR2 SYGVNS. CDR3 sequence: CAGMPDSVHEQYF. CDR3 DNA: TGTGCCGGCATGCCGGACTCTGTCCACGAGCAGTACTTC.

This clonotype was seen only a few times. The chain recombines TRBV7-9 with TRBJ1-4; unclear D gene. Germline V lookup: CDR1 SEHNR, CDR2 FQNEAQ (reference sequence). Trimming took 4 bases from V and 6 from J, leaving 15 bases between them. The CDR3 is 15 amino acids. CDR3 in DNA: TGTGCCAGCAGCTCCGTCATAAGGTCTCATGAAAAACTGTTTTTT. Its protein is CASSSVIRSHEKLFF.

This clonotype was counted between two and nine times. The V call is TRBV7-2, the J call TRBJ2-2; TRBD2 is a possible D gene (5 bases). The germline gives CDR1 SGHTA, CDR2 FQGNSA. Trimming pared 4 bases from V and 3 bases from J, leaving 9 bases between. The CDR3 runs 14 residues. The CDR3 region is CASSSGVDTGELFF. CDR3 nucleotide sequence: TGTGCCAGCAGCTCCGGGGTGGACACCGGGGAGCTGTTTTTT.

This clonotype was found many times. The rearrangement links TRBV20-1 to TRBJ2-5; D might be TRBD2 (7 bases). Germline-derived CDR1 and CDR2 are DFQATT and SNEGSKA (reference sequence). Between the trimmed V and J ends, which lost 3 bases and 4 bases, there was a span of 12 bases. This CDR3 region has 13 residues. The CDR3 sequence is CSASLAGAETQYF. The CDR3 region has the DNA TGCAGTGCTAGTCTGGCGGGGGCAGAGACCCAGTACTTC.

This sequence joins TRBV6-5 and TRBJ2-1; D is undetermined. CDR3 length: 16 amino acids. V was trimmed by 0 bases and J by 5 bases, leaving 14 bases between them. Germline V gene data show CDR1 as MNHEY and CDR2 as SVGAGI. CDR3 sequence reads: CASSYSPVGENNEQFF. The CDR3 region has the DNA TGTGCCAGCAGTTACTCCCCAGTCGGAGAAAACAATGAGCAGTTCTTC.

The V and J genes are TRBV10-3 and TRBJ2-3; TRBD1 matches at 9 bases. The V segment lost 6 bases and the J segment 6 bases; nucleotides outside the gene matches: 4. CDR3 size: 13 residues. Per germline, CDR1 ENHRY and CDR2 SYGVKD. The CDR3 protein is CAISHDRGDTQYF. The CDR3 DNA is TGTGCCATCAGCCACGACAGGGGGGATACGCAGTATTTT.

The rearrangement uses TRBV6-5 and TRBJ2-1, with a possible D match to TRBD1 (7 bases). There are 13 residues in the CDR3. Germline-derived CDR1 and CDR2 are MNHEY and SVGAGI. The V end was cut by 6 bases, the J end by 10 bases, with 16 bases between. CDR3 loop: CASRHGGGREQFF. In nucleotides, the CDR3 is TGTGCCAGCAGACACGGAGGGGGCCGCGAGCAGTTCTTC.

The chain has TRBV9 and TRBJ2-2; D is perhaps TRBD1 (7 bases). V lost 3 bases to trimming and J lost 3 bases, with 12 bases between them. CDR3 length: 15 amino acids. Germline lookup yields CDR1 SGDLS and CDR2 YYNGEE. DNA of the CDR3: TGTGCCAGCAGCGCCAGGGGGGACCACACCGGGGAGCTGTTTTTT. Encoded protein: CASSARGDHTGELFF.

This clonotype was detected only once. The gene calls are TRBV7-2 and TRBJ2-4; no clear D gene. Per germline, CDR1 SGHTA and CDR2 FQGNSA. V gave up 6 bases and J gave up 1 base, with 16 bases separating them. The length of the CDR3 is 16 residues. The CDR3, as DNA: TGTGCCAGCAGTCCAGGTCCCGGTCGTGCCAAAAACATTCAGTACTTC. The encoded protein is CASSPGPGRAKNIQYF.

This chain uses TRBV4-2 with TRBJ2-1, with a weak D call TRBD2 (6 bases). The CDR3 runs to 14 residues. In germline, CDR1 is LGHNA, CDR2 YNFKEQ. Trimming pared 3 bases from V and 6 bases from J, leaving 12 bases between. CDR3 amino acids: CASSQLTRSNEQFF. The CDR3 DNA follows: TGTGCCAGCAGCCAGCTGACTAGATCCAATGAGCAGTTCTTC.

This clonotype was counted ten times or more. The chain recombines TRBV7-2 with TRBJ2-1, with D possibly being TRBD2 (6 bases). V lost 7 bases, J lost 4 bases, and 17 bases lay in between. The CDR3 has 15 residues. Germline V gene data show CDR1 as SGHTA and CDR2 as FQGNSA. The CDR3 reads CASNPTGLKYNEQFF. The CDR3 coding sequence is TGTGCCAGCAACCCCACGGGACTTAAATACAATGAGCAGTTCTTC.